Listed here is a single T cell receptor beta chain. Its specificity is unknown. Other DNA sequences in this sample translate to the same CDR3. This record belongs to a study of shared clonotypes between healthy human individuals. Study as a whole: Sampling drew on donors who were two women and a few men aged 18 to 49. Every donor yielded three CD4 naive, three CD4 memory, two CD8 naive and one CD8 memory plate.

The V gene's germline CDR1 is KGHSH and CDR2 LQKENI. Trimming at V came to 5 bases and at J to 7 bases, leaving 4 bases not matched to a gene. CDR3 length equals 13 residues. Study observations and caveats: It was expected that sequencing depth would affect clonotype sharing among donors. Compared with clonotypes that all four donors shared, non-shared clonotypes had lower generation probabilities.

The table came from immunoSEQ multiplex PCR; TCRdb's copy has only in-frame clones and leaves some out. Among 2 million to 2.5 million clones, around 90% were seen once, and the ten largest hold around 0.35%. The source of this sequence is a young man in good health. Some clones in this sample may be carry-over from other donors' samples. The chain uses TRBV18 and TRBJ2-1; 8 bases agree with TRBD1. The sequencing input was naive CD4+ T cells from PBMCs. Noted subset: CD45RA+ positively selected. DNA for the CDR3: TGTGCCAGCTCATCAGACAGGGGAAATGAGCAGTTCTTC. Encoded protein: CASSSDRGNEQFF.